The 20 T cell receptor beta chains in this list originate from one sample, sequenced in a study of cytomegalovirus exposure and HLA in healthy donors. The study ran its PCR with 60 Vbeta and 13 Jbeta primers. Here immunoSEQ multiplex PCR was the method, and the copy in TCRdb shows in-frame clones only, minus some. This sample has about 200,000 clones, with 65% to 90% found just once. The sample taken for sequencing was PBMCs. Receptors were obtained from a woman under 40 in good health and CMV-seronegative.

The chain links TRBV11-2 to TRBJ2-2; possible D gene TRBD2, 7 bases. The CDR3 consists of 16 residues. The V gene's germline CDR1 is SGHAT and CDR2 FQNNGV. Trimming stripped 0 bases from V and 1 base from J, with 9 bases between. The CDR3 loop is CASSLERGRNTGELFF. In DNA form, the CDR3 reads TGTGCCAGCAGCTTAGAGCGGGGGCGGAACACCGGGGAGCTGTTTTTT.

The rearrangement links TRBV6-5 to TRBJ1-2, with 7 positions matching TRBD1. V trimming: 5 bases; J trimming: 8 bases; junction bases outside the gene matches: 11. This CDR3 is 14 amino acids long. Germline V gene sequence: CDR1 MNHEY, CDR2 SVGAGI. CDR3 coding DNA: TGTGCCAGCAGTCTAGACAGGGCGGGAAGAGGCTACACCTTC. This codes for CASSLDRAGRGYTF.

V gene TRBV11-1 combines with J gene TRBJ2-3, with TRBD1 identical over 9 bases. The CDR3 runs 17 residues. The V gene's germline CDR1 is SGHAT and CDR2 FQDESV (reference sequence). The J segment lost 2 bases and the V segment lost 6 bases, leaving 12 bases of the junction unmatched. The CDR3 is CASRITGGAVSTDTQYF. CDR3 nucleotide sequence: TGTGCCAGCAGGATCACAGGGGGCGCGGTTTCCACAGATACGCAGTATTTT.

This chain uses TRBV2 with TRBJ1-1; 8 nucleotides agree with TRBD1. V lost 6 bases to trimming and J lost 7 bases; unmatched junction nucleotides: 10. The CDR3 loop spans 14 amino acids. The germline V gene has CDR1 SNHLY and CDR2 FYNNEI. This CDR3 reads CASRGTGNLSEAFF. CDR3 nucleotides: TGTGCCAGCAGGGGGACAGGAAATTTAAGTGAAGCTTTCTTT.

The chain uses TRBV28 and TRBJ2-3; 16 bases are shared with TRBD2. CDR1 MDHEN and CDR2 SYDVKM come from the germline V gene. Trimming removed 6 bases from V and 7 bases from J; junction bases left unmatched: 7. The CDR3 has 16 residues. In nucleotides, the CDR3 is TGTGCCAGCAGGTCTTCGGGACTAGCGGGGGGGTATACGCAGTATTTT. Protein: CASRSSGLAGGYTQYF. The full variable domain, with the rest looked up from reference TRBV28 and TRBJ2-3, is DVKVTQSSRYLVKRTGEKVFLECVQDMDHENMFWYRQDPGLGLRLIYFSYDVKMKEKGDIPEGYSVSREKKERFSLILESASTNQTSMYLCASRSSGLAGGYTQYFGPGTRLTVL.

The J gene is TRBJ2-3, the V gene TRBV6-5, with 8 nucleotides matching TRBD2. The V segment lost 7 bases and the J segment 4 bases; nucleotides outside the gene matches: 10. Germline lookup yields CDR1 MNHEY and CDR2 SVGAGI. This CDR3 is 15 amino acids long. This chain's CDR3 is CASNRGLAAADTQYF. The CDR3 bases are TGTGCCAGCAACCGAGGACTAGCTGCCGCAGATACGCAGTATTTT.

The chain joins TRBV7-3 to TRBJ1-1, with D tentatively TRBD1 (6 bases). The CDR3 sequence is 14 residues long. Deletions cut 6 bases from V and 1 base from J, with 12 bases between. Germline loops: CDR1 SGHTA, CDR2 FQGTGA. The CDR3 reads CASRQGGGNTEAFF. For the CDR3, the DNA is TGTGCCAGCAGACAGGGTGGGGGGAACACTGAAGCTTTCTTT.

CDR3 nucleotides: TGTGCCAGCAGTTACCCCCGGGAACCTAGGCATGGCTACACCTTC. Translated, it gives CASSYPREPRHGYTF. The rearrangement joins TRBV6-6 to TRBJ1-2, with D unresolved. V gave up 2 bases and J gave up 6 bases, with 16 bases separating them. This CDR3 is 15 amino acids long. The V gene's germline CDR1 is MNHNY and CDR2 SVGAGI (reference sequence).

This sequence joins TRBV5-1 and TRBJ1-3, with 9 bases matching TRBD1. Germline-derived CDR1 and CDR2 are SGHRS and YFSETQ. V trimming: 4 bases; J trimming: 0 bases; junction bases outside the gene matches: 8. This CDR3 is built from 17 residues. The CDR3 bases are TGCGCCAGCAGCCAGGATCAGACAGGGGGCTCTGGAAACACCATATATTTT. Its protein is CASSQDQTGGSGNTIYF.

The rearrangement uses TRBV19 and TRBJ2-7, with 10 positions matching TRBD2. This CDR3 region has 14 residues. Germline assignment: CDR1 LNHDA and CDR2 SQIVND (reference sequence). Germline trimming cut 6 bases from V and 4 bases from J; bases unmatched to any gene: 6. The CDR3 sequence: CASSPTSGVYEQYF. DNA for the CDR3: TGTGCCAGTAGCCCTACTAGCGGGGTTTACGAGCAGTACTTC.

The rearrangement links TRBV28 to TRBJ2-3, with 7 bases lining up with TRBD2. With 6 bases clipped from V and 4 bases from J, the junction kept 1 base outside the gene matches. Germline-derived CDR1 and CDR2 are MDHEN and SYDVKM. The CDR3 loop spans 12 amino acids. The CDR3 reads CASRAGADTQYF. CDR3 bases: TGTGCCAGCAGGGCGGGGGCAGATACGCAGTATTTT.

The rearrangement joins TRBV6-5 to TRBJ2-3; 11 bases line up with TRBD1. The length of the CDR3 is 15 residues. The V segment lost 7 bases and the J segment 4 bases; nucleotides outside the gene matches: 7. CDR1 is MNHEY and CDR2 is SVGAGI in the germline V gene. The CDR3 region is CASILRDRGSDTQYF. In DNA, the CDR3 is TGTGCCAGCATCCTCCGGGACAGGGGGTCAGATACGCAGTATTTT.

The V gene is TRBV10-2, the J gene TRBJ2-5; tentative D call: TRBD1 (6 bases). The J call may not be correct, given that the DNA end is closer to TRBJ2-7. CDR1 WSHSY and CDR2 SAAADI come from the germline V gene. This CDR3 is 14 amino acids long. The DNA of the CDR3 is TGCGCCAGCAGACCCGCAGGGGATTCCTACGAGCAGTACTTC. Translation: CASRPAGDSYEQYF.

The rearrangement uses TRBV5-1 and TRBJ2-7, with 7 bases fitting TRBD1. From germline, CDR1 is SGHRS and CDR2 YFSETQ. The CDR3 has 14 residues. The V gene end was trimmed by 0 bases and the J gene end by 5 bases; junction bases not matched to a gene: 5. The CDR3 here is CASSLEQGGHEQYF. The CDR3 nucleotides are TGCGCCAGCAGCTTGGAACAAGGGGGCCACGAGCAGTACTTC.

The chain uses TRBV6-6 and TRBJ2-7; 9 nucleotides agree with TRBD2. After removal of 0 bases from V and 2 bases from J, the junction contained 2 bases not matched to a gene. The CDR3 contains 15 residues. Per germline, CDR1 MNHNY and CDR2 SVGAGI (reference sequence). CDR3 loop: CASSYSAGGPYEQYF. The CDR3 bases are TGTGCCAGCAGTTACTCTGCGGGGGGGCCCTACGAGCAGTACTTC.

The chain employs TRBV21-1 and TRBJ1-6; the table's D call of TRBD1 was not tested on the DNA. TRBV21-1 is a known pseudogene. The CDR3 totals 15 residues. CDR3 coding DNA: TGTGCCAGCAGCAACCCCGGCAGGCTGAATTCACCCCTCCACTTT. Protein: CASSNPGRLNSPLHF.

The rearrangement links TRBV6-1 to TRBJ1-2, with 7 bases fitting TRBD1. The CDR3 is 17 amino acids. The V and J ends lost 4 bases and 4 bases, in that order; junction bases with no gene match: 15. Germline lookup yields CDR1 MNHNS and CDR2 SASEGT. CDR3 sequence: CASSAWTGSAVAYGYTF. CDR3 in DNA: TGTGCCAGCAGTGCGTGGACAGGTTCCGCAGTGGCCTATGGCTACACCTTC.

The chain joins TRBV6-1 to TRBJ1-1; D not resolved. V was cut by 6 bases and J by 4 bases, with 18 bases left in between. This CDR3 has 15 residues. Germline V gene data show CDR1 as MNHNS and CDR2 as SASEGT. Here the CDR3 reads CASREVWGGGTEAFF. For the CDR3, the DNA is TGTGCCAGCAGAGAGGTGTGGGGAGGTGGCACTGAAGCTTTCTTT.

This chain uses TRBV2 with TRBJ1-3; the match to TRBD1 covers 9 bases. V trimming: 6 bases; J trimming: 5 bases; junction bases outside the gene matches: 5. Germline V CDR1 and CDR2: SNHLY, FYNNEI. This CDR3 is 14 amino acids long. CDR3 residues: CASRGTGRRNTIYF. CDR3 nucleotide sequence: TGTGCCAGCAGGGGGACAGGGCGACGAAACACCATATATTTT.

The CDR3 protein is CASRNQYSGSYEQYF. The CDR3 DNA reads TGTGCCAGCAGGAACCAATATAGCGGCTCCTACGAGCAGTACTTC. The chain links TRBV6-5 to TRBJ2-7, with D maybe TRBD2 (6 bases). CDR1 and CDR2 (germline): MNHEY, SVGAGI. The CDR3 length is 15 residues. V was clipped by 6 bases and J by 0 bases, with 15 bases between them.